The sequence of this T cell receptor (beta chain) was determined in a study of blood T cell repertoires in COVID-19. Background on the study: The United States, Italy and Spain provided the acute and convalescent COVID-19 samples.

Authors' methods: By means of reference gene primer amplification, nucleated cell counts were estimated. Using immunoSEQ multiplex PCR, the repertoire was profiled, and TCRdb retains in-frame clones only, with some absent. The V and J calls and the clone size are those of that table, but D and trimming were determined from the DNA. The sample lists 90,000 to 120,000 clones; 70% to 85% were seen once. The germline gives CDR1 SQVTM, CDR2 ANQGSEA. This CDR3 has 16 amino acids. J gave up 4 bases and V 6 bases, and 10 bases lay outside the gene matches. V usage is TRBV29-1 and J usage is TRBJ2-2; 11 bases fit TRBD2. The sequence was obtained from a woman aged 80 or over with active or convalescent COVID-19. The sequenced material came from peripheral blood. DNA of the CDR3: TGCAGCGTAACGGGACTAGCGGAGCTGGGCACCGGGGAGCTGTTTTTT. Translation gives CSVTGLAELGTGELFF.